This TCR beta chain stems from a study of long-term antiretroviral therapy in people with HIV. Sequencing used immunoSEQ v3.0 at survey level. Profiling relied on immunoSEQ multiplex PCR, and the TCRdb table lists in-frame clones only, not all of them. The sample holds about 15,000 clones, approximately 80% seen once. Without exception, participants with HIV were treated in the United States. This clone was counted a single time. This sequence originates from a man aged 18 to 29 with HIV. Material: unsorted PBMCs, obtained 0.3 years after starting antiretroviral therapy.

CDR3 residues: CASSVQNTGELFF. The DNA of the CDR3 is TGTGCCAGCAGCGTACAGAACACCGGGGAGCTGTTTTTT. The chain has TRBV9 and TRBJ2-2; no firm D call. Germline CDR1 and CDR2: SGDLS and YYNGEE. Trimming took off 1 base at V and 1 base at J, with 2 bases between the two ends. The CDR3 covers 13 residues.